The rows below give T cell receptor beta chains drawn from one sample of a study of T cell changes during pregnancy in multiple sclerosis. Produced via immunoSEQ multiplex PCR; TCRdb's table is partial and in-frame only. The sample carries some 66,000 clones, 75% to 95% recorded once. The sequencing used CD8+ T cells from peripheral blood mononuclear cells, collected before pregnancy. These receptors all come from a female donor with multiple sclerosis, enrolled in a pregnancy study. Each CDR3 is given without its conserved first and last residue. The D gene is left open where the match is weak.

cdr3_aa: ASSPAQGYYEQY
v_call: TRBV27
d_call: -
j_call: TRBJ2-7

cdr3_aa: ASRANTEAF
v_call: TRBV11-2
d_call: -
j_call: TRBJ1-1

cdr3_aa: ASSIHRVGSEKLF
v_call: TRBV6-1
d_call: -
j_call: TRBJ1-4

cdr3_aa: ASSGGTNYNEQF
v_call: TRBV5-1
d_call: TRBD2
j_call: TRBJ2-1

cdr3_aa: ASSLVPRQDNTGELF
v_call: TRBV13
d_call: -
j_call: TRBJ2-2

cdr3_aa: SVDMNEQF
v_call: TRBV29-1
d_call: -
j_call: TRBJ2-1

cdr3_aa: ASSLGGSGGVQETQY
v_call: TRBV13
d_call: TRBD2
j_call: TRBJ2-5

cdr3_aa: ASGFGMEGFGTDTQY
v_call: TRBV12-5
d_call: -
j_call: TRBJ2-3

cdr3_aa: SVELAGAYEQY
v_call: TRBV29-1
d_call: TRBD2
j_call: TRBJ2-7

cdr3_aa: ASSQRGLAVLNEQF
v_call: TRBV4-1
d_call: -
j_call: TRBJ2-1

cdr3_aa: AISTTSGGAGEQF
v_call: TRBV10-3
d_call: TRBD2
j_call: TRBJ2-1

cdr3_aa: ASSLPEDADTQY
v_call: TRBV5-1
d_call: -
j_call: TRBJ2-3

cdr3_aa: ASRAGGDYGYT
v_call: TRBV6-6
d_call: TRBD1
j_call: TRBJ1-2

cdr3_aa: ASTHTGSSDYGYT
v_call: TRBV7-9
d_call: -
j_call: TRBJ1-2

cdr3_aa: ASSELDREDGYT
v_call: TRBV25-1
d_call: TRBD1
j_call: TRBJ1-2

cdr3_aa: ASSYTYGYT
v_call: TRBV7-9
d_call: -
j_call: TRBJ1-2

cdr3_aa: ASSFPLSSYNEQF
v_call: TRBV13
d_call: -
j_call: TRBJ2-1

cdr3_aa: ASTSEVDLNTEAF
v_call: TRBV5-1
d_call: -
j_call: TRBJ1-1

cdr3_aa: ASSQGRGSYEQY
v_call: TRBV13
d_call: -
j_call: TRBJ2-7

cdr3_aa: ASSLGGGEKLF
v_call: TRBV13
d_call: -
j_call: TRBJ1-4

cdr3_aa: ASSSGIYEQY
v_call: TRBV13
d_call: -
j_call: TRBJ2-7

cdr3_aa: ASSGLAGMTGELF
v_call: TRBV7-9
d_call: TRBD2
j_call: TRBJ2-2

cdr3_aa: ASSDTGGSYEQY
v_call: TRBV27
d_call: TRBD2
j_call: TRBJ2-7

cdr3_aa: ASTSGDTQY
v_call: TRBV14
d_call: -
j_call: TRBJ2-3

cdr3_aa: ASSLFPRFEKLF
v_call: TRBV5-6
d_call: -
j_call: TRBJ1-4

cdr3_aa: AVSSDTQETQY
v_call: TRBV6-5
d_call: -
j_call: TRBJ2-5

cdr3_aa: ASRYDSSYEQY
v_call: TRBV2
d_call: -
j_call: TRBJ2-7

cdr3_aa: ASGTGTEAF
v_call: TRBV25-1
d_call: TRBD1
j_call: TRBJ1-1

cdr3_aa: ASSPPALGGELEQY
v_call: TRBV7-8
d_call: TRBD2
j_call: TRBJ2-7

cdr3_aa: ASSIGADSWGTYEQY
v_call: TRBV19
d_call: -
j_call: TRBJ2-7

cdr3_aa: ASSLPGIMNGYT
v_call: TRBV7-2
d_call: -
j_call: TRBJ1-2

cdr3_aa: ASSLFGLAVYNEQF
v_call: TRBV27
d_call: TRBD2
j_call: TRBJ2-1

cdr3_aa: ASSLGMREQY
v_call: TRBV7-9
d_call: -
j_call: TRBJ2-7

cdr3_aa: ASSLRSSGGPESSYEQY
v_call: TRBV5-1
d_call: TRBD2
j_call: TRBJ2-7

cdr3_aa: ASIAGVSSYEQY
v_call: TRBV2
d_call: TRBD2
j_call: TRBJ2-7